Following are 13 T cell receptor beta chains from one sample sequenced in a study of blood T cell repertoires in COVID-19. Using immunoSEQ multiplex PCR, the repertoire was profiled, and TCRdb retains in-frame clones only, with some absent. Of 300,000 or so clones in the sample, about 89% are singletons; the top ten hold over 2%. Input material: peripheral blood. These receptor sequences come from a woman in her twenties or thirties with COVID-19, enrolled during active disease.

The chain is built from TRBV6-5 and TRBJ1-6; TRBD1 aligns across 9 bases. The CDR3 runs 13 residues. Unmatched junction bases numbered 1, after V lost 6 bases and J lost 7 bases. Germline assignment: CDR1 MNHEY and CDR2 SVGAGI. This CDR3 is CASSGQGNSPLHF. The CDR3 DNA follows: TGTGCCAGCAGCGGACAGGGGAATTCACCCCTCCACTTT.

The chain recombines TRBV5-4 with TRBJ1-6; 7 nucleotides align to TRBD1. V was pared by 3 bases and J by 9 bases, with 6 bases of the junction left unmatched. Germline assignment: CDR1 SGHNT and CDR2 YYREEE (reference sequence). The CDR3 totals 14 residues. CDR3 protein: CASSSPGQSSPLHF. CDR3 nucleotides: TGTGCCAGCAGCTCCCCGGGACAGAGTTCACCCCTCCACTTT.

The chain employs TRBV28 and TRBJ1-5; D remains ambiguous. This CDR3 contains 15 residues. Germline CDR1 and CDR2: MDHEN and SYDVKM. Trimming took off 4 bases at V and 6 bases at J, with 16 bases between the two ends. Here the CDR3 DNA reads TGTGCCAGCAGTTACGGTACCCCGGGTAGTCAGCCCCAGCATTTT. Its translation: CASSYGTPGSQPQHF.

The rearrangement uses TRBV19 and TRBJ1-5, with TRBD1 matching over 8 bases. The CDR3 contains 15 residues. Trimming cost V 4 bases and J 7 bases; bases outside gene matches: 9. The germline CDR1 and CDR2 sequences are LNHDA and SQIVND (reference sequence). The CDR3 DNA follows: TGTGCCAGTAGTACCGCAGCAGGGGGCCTGCAGCCCCAGCATTTT. Its translation: CASSTAAGGLQPQHF.

The chain combines TRBV6-5 with TRBJ1-3; D unresolved. CDR3 length equals 10 residues. With 8 bases removed from V and 11 bases from J, the gap between germline ends came to 10 bases. CDR1 is MNHEY and CDR2 is SVGAGI in the germline V gene. CDR3 loop: CASFEVSIYF. DNA for the CDR3: TGTGCCAGCTTCGAGGTTTCCATATATTTT.

The V gene is TRBV2, the J gene TRBJ1-1, with no clear D. CDR3 length: 13 amino acids. Trimming removed 4 bases from V and 3 bases from J, with 9 bases in between. Germline V lookup: CDR1 SNHLY, CDR2 FYNNEI. For the CDR3, the DNA is TGTGCCAGCAGTGTGTCGAGGGACACTGAAGCTTTCTTT. It specifies CASSVSRDTEAFF.

Comments on this clone: Within the sample, other DNA sequences also encode this same CDR3. CDR3 sequence reads: CASSLGQENSPLHF. The CDR3 DNA reads as TGTGCCAGCAGTTTGGGGCAGGAAAATTCACCCCTCCACTTT. J is TRBJ1-6 and V is TRBV28, with D possibly being TRBD1 (5 bases). V lost 3 bases and J lost 7, with 10 bases in between. The length of the CDR3 is 14 residues. Germline assignment: CDR1 MDHEN and CDR2 SYDVKM.

The V gene is TRBV5-4, the J gene TRBJ2-2; 7 bases are shared with TRBD1. Germline CDR1 reads SGHNT; CDR2 reads YYREEE (reference sequence). The ends lost 3 bases at V and 0 bases at J; junction bases unmatched: 2. The CDR3 loop spans 15 amino acids. The CDR3 bases are TGTGCCAGCAGCTGGCAGGGGGCGAACACCGGGGAGCTGTTTTTT. This encodes CASSWQGANTGELFF.

V and J are TRBV5-1 and TRBJ2-1, with D perhaps matching TRBD1 (6 bases). Germline assignment: CDR1 SGHRS and CDR2 YFSETQ. Trimming stripped 3 bases from V and 7 bases from J, with 17 bases between. This CDR3 region has 15 residues. The DNA for the CDR3 is TGCGCCAGCAGCTGGTCAGCGGTCACAGGGAATGAGCAGTTCTTC. Its translation is CASSWSAVTGNEQFF.

The chain recombines TRBV9 with TRBJ1-1; 8 bases line up with TRBD1. J lost 3 bases, V lost 2 bases, and 3 bases had no gene match. The CDR3 has 14 amino acids. Germline loops: CDR1 SGDLS, CDR2 YYNGEE. This CDR3 reads CASSVTGEDTEAFF. In DNA, the CDR3 is TGTGCCAGCAGCGTGACAGGGGAGGACACTGAAGCTTTCTTT.

The V call is TRBV19, the J call TRBJ1-5; tentative D call: TRBD1 (5 bases). The germline V and J ends were trimmed by 3 bases and 3 bases, with 12 bases remaining between them. The CDR3 has 15 amino acids. CDR1 is LNHDA, CDR2 SQIVND, per germline (reference sequence). The CDR3: CASSIPEGLNQPQHF. The CDR3 DNA is TGTGCCAGTAGTATCCCGGAGGGGCTCAATCAGCCCCAGCATTTT.

The chain carries TRBV6-4 and TRBJ2-1; 9 nucleotides match TRBD2. CDR1 and CDR2 (germline): MRHNA, SNTAGT. The junction had 13 bases not matched to a gene; V was cut back by 7 bases and J by 9 bases. The CDR3 contains 15 residues. The CDR3 loop reads CASTGSGSGKGEQFF. The DNA of the CDR3 is TGTGCCAGCACCGGTAGCGGGAGCGGGAAGGGTGAGCAGTTCTTC.

The rearrangement uses TRBV7-9 and TRBJ1-1; tentatively, D is TRBD1 (5 bases). CDR3 length equals 12 residues. V was clipped by 1 base and J by 8 bases, with 8 bases between them. Germline lookup yields CDR1 SEHNR and CDR2 FQNEAQ (reference sequence). The CDR3 DNA sequence: TGTGCCAGCAGCTTAGGACAGTTCGAAGCTTTCTTT. Translation gives CASSLGQFEAFF. Full variable domain (missing parts from reference TRBV7-9 and TRBJ1-1): DTGVSQNPRHKITKRGQNVTFRCDPISEHNRLYWYRQTLGQGPEFLTYFQNEAQLEKSRLLSDRFSAERPKGSFSTLEIQRTEQGDSAMYLCASSLGQFEAFFGQGTRLTVV.